This T cell receptor (beta chain) was found in a study of cytomegalovirus exposure and HLA in healthy donors. Study summary: Within an early data release were approximately 85 million unique TCRs drawn from HLA-typed donors.

Of note for this clone: The antigen is not known.

Germline V gene data show CDR1 as SGHAT and CDR2 as FQNNGV. The CDR3 loop spans 17 amino acids. V gave up 6 bases and J gave up 3 bases, with 23 bases separating them. General observations from the study: Most of the CMV-associated TCR beta chains (in a later analysis) appeared to be HLA-restricted. Later analysis identified about 17,000 TCR beta sequences associated with HLA alleles, using a false discovery rate threshold of 0.05. In presence/absence analyses, roughly uniform sequencing depth across donors was assumed.

PCR amplification relied on 60 Vbeta primers (plus 13 Jbeta primers). Clones were read by immunoSEQ multiplex PCR, and TCRdb kept only the in-frame ones, dropping some. The profile shows 80,000 or so clones, 67% of them singletons. The sequencing sample was made of PBMCs. The TCR was taken from a woman aged 45-65 years in good health and CMV-seropositive. The chain employs TRBV11-2 and TRBJ2-5, with D possibly TRBD2 on 5 matching bases. The CDR3 DNA reads as TGTGCCAGCAGGTCACGACGTCCGGGGAGCCCTAAAGAGACCCAGTACTTC. Translated, it gives CASRSRRPGSPKETQYF.